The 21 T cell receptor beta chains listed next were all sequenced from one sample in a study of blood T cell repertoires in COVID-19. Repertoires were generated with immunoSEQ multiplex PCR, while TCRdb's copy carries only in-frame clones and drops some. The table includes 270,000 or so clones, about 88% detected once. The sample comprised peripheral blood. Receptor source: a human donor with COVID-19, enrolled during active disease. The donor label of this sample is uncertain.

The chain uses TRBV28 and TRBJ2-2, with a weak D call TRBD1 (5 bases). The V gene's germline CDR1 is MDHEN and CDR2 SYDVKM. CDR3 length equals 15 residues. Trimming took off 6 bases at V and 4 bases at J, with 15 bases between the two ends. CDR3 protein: CASSLPRGSTGELFF. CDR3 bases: TGTGCCAGCAGCCTACCAAGGGGCAGCACCGGGGAGCTGTTTTTT.

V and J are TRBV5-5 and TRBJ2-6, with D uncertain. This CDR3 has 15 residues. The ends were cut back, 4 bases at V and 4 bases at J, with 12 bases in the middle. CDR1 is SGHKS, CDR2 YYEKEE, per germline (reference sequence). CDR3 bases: TGTGCCAGCAGCGTGAGGAGTCCCGGGGCCAACGTCCTGACTTTC. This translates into CASSVRSPGANVLTF.

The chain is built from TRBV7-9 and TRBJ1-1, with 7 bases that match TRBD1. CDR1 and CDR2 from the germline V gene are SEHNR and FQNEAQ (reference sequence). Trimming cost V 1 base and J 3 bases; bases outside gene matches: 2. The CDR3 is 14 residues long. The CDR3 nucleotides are TGTGCCAGCAGCTTAGAGGGGGCCCACACTGAAGCTTTCTTT. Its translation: CASSLEGAHTEAFF. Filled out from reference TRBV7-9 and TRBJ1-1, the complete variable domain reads DTGVSQNPRHKITKRGQNVTFRCDPISEHNRLYWYRQTLGQGPEFLTYFQNEAQLEKSRLLSDRFSAERPKGSFSTLEIQRTEQGDSAMYLCASSLEGAHTEAFFGQGTRLTVV.

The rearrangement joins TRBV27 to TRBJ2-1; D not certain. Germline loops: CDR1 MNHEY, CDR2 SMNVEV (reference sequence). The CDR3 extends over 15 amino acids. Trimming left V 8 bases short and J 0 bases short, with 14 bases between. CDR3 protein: CASRNGRSSYNEQFF. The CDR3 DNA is TGTGCCAGCCGGAACGGAAGGAGCTCCTACAATGAGCAGTTCTTC.

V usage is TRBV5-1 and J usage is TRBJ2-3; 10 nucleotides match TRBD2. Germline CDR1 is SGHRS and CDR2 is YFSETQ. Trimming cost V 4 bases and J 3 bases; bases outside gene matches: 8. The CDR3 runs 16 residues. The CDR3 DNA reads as TGCGCCAGCAGCAGCGATAGCGGGAGGCCTACAGATACGCAGTATTTT. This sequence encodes CASSSDSGRPTDTQYF.

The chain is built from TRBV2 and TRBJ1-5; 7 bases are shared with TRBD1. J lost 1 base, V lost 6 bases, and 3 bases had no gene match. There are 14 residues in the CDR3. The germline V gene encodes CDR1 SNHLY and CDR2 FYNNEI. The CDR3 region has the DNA TGTGCCAGCAGCGGGGACAGCAGCAATCAGCCCCAGCATTTT. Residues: CASSGDSSNQPQHF.

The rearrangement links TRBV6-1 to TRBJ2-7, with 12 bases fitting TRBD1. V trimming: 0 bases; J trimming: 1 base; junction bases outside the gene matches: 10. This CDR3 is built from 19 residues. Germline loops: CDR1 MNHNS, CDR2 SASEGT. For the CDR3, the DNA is TGTGCCAGCAGTGAAGCGCTTCCGGGGACAGGGGGCGCGTCCTACGAGCAGTACTTC. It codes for CASSEALPGTGGASYEQYF.

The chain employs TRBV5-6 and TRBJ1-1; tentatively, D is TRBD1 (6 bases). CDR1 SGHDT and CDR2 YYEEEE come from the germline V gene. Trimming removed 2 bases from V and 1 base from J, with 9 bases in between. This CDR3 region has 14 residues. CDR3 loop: CASSFLDRNTEAFF. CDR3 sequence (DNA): TGTGCCAGCAGCTTCCTGGACAGGAACACTGAAGCTTTCTTT.

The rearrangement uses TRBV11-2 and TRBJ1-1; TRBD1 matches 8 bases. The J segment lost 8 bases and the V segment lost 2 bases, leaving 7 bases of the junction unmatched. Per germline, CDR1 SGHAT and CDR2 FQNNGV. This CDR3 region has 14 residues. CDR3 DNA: TGTGCCAGCAGCTTACAGGGGGCCCGACTAGAAGCTTTCTTT. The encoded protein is CASSLQGARLEAFF. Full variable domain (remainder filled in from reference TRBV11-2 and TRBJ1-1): EAGVAQSPRYKIIEKRQSVAFWCNPISGHATLYWYQQILGQGPKLLIQFQNNGVVDDSQLPKDRFSAERLKGVDSTLKIQPAKLEDSAVYLCASSLQGARLEAFFGQGTRLTVV.

The CDR3 bases are TGTGCCAGCAGTTCCGCCGGCTATGGCTACACCTTC. Translated, it gives CASSSAGYGYTF. This chain connects TRBV12-3 or TRBV12-4 to TRBJ1-2; no definite D call. The ends were cut back, 4 bases at V and 4 bases at J, with 7 bases in the middle. The CDR3 covers 12 residues.

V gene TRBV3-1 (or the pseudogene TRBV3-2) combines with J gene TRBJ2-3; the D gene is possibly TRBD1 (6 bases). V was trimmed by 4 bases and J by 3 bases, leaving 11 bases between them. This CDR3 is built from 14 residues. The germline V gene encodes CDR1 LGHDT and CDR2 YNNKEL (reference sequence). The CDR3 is CASSLRGGTDTQYF. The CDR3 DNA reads TGTGCCAGCAGCCTAAGAGGGGGAACAGATACGCAGTATTTT.

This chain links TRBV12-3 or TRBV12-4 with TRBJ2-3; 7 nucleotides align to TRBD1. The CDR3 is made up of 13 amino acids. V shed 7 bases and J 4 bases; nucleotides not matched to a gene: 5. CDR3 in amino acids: CASNRQGSDTQYF. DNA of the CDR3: TGTGCCAGCAACCGACAGGGTTCAGATACGCAGTATTTT.

The CDR3 DNA reads as TGTGCCAGCAGCGTAGGGGGTGGACTAGCGGCCTCCTACGAGCAGTACTTC. Amino acid sequence: CASSVGGGLAASYEQYF. The chain is built from TRBV9 and TRBJ2-7, with TRBD2 matching over 10 bases. The CDR3 runs 17 residues. Germline values: CDR1 SGDLS, CDR2 YYNGEE. V was pared by 0 bases and J by 0 bases, with 6 bases of the junction left unmatched. Variable domain in full (rest from reference TRBV9 and TRBJ2-7): DSGVTQTPKHLITATGQRVTLRCSPRSGDLSVYWYQQSLDQGLQFLIQYYNGEERAKGNILERFSAQQFPDLHSELNLSSLELGDSALYFCASSVGGGLAASYEQYFGPGTRLTVT.

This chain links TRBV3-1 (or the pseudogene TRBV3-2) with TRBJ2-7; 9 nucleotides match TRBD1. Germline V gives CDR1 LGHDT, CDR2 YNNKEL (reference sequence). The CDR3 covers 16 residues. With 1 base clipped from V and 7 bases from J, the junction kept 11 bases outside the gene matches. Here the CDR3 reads CASSQAGTGGRGEQYF. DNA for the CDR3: TGTGCCAGCAGCCAAGCAGGAACAGGGGGCCGTGGAGAGCAGTACTTC.

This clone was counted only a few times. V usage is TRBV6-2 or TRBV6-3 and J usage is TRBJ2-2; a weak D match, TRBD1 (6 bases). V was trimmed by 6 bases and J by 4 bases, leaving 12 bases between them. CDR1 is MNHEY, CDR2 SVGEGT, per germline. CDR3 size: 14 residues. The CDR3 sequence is CASSLDRFTGELFF. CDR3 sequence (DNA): TGTGCCAGCAGCTTAGACAGGTTCACCGGGGAGCTGTTTTTT.

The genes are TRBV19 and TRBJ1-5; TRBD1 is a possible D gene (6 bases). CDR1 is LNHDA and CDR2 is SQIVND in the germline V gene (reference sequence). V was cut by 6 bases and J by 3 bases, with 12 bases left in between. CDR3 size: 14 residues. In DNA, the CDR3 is TGTGCCAGTAGACTACAGGGTTTCAATCAGCCCCAGCATTTT. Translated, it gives CASRLQGFNQPQHF.

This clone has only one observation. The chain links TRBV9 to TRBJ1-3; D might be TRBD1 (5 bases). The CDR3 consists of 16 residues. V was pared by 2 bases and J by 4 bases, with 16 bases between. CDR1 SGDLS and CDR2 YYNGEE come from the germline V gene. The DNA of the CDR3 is TGTGCCAGCAGCGTTACTCAGGGAAGCGTCGGAAACACCATATATTTT. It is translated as CASSVTQGSVGNTIYF.

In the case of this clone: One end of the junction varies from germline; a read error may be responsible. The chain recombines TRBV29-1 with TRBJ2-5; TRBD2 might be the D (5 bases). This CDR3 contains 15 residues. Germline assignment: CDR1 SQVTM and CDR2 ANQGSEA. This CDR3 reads CSVEALGVGQETQYF. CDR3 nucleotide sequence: TGCAGCGTCGAAGCGCTCGGGGTGGGACAAGAGACCCAGTACTTC.

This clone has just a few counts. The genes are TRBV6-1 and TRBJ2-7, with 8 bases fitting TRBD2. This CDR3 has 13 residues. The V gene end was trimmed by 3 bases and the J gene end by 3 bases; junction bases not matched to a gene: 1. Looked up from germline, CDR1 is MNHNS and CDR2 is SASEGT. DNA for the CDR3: TGTGCCAGCAGTGATACTAGCGGCTACGAGCAGTACTTC. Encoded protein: CASSDTSGYEQYF.

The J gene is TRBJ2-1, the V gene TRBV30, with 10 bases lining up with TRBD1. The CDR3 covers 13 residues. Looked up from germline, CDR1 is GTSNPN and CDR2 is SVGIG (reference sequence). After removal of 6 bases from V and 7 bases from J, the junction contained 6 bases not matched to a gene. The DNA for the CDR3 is TGTGCCTGCCGGACAGGGGGTGAAAATGAGCAGTTCTTC. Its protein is CACRTGGENEQFF.

Here the CDR3 reads CASSPPYQGSYEQYF. In nucleotides, the CDR3 is TGTGCCAGCTCACCACCGTACCAGGGAAGCTACGAGCAGTACTTC. The V gene is TRBV18, the J gene TRBJ2-7, with TRBD1 as a possible D gene (5 bases). Per germline, CDR1 KGHSH and CDR2 LQKENI. The CDR3 is made up of 15 amino acids. Trimming cost V 0 bases and J 3 bases, with 12 bases left between them. The full variable domain, in which reference TRBV18 and TRBJ2-7 provide the parts outside the CDR3, is NAGVMQNPRHLVRRRGQEARLRCSPMKGHSHVYWYRQLPEEGLKFMVYLQKENIIDESGMPKERFSAEFPKEGPSILRIQQVVRGDSAAYFCASSPPYQGSYEQYFGPGTRLTVT.